This T cell receptor beta chain is from a study of T cell changes during pregnancy in multiple sclerosis. Here immunoSEQ multiplex PCR was the method, and the copy in TCRdb shows in-frame clones only, minus some. The sample includes 80,000 to 100,000 clones, 91% seen only once; the top ten take more than 1.5%. This clone is a singleton in its sample. CDR3 length: 13 amino acids. Unmatched junction bases numbered 4, after V lost 7 bases and J lost 2 bases. The germline CDR1 and CDR2 sequences are MGHDK and SYGVNS. Specimen: peripheral blood, collected after pregnancy. The chain uses TRBV25-1 and TRBJ1-1; 7 positions match TRBD1. The TCR sequence derives from a female donor in good health, enrolled as a control in a pregnancy study. The CDR3 DNA sequence: TGTGCCAGCAAGAAGGGGGCAAACACTGAAGCTTTCTTT. Protein sequence: CASKKGANTEAFF.